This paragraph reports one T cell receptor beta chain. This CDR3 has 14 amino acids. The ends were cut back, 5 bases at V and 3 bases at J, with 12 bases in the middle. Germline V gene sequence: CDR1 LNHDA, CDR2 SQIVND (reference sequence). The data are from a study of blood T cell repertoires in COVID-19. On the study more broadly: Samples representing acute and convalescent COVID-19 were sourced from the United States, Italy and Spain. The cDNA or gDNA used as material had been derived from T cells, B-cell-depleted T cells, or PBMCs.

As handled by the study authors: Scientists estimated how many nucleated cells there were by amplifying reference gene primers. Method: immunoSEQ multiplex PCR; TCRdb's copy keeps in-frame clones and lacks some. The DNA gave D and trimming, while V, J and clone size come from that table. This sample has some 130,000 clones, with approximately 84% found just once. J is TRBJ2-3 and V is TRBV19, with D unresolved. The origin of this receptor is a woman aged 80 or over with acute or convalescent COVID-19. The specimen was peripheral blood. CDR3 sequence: CASSWAYGTDTQYF. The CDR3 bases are TGTGCCAGTAGTTGGGCCTATGGGACAGATACGCAGTATTTT.